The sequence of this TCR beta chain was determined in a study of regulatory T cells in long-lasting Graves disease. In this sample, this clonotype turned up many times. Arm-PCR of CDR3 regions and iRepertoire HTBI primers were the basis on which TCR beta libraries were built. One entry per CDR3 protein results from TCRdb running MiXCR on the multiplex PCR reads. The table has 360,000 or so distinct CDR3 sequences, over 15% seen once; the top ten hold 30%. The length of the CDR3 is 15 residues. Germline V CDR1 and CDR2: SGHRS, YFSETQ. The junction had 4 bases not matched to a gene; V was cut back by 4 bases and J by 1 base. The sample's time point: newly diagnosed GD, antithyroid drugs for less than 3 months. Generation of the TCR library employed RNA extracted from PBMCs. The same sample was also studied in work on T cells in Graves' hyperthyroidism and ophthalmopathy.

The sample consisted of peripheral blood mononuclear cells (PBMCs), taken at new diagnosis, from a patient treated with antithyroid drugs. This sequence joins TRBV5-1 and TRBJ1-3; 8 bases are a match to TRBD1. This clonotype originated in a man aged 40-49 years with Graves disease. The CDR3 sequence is CASSQRTGSGNTIYF. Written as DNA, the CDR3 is TGCGCCAGCAGCCAGAGGACAGGGTCTGGAAACACCATATATTTT.